Shown below are 32 T cell receptor beta chains from a single sample sequenced in a study of blood T cell repertoires in COVID-19. Profiling relied on immunoSEQ multiplex PCR, and the TCRdb table lists in-frame clones only, not all of them. Seen here are around 260,000 clones, approximately 86% observed once, and the top ten hold approximately 5.1%. The specimen was peripheral blood. The origin of the receptors is a woman in her fifties or sixties with COVID-19, enrolled during active disease.

The chain carries TRBV6-5 and TRBJ1-6; D ambiguous. The V and J ends lost 0 bases and 6 bases respectively, with 9 bases between them. There are 15 residues in the CDR3. CDR1 MNHEY and CDR2 SVGAGI come from the germline V gene. The CDR3 loop reads CASSYSRAGNSPLHF. CDR3 nucleotide sequence: TGTGCCAGCAGTTACTCGCGGGCCGGTAATTCACCCCTCCACTTT.

The chain employs TRBV7-9 and TRBJ2-7; 9 nucleotides match TRBD1. The CDR3 sequence is 15 residues long. J gave up 2 bases and V 1 base, and 3 bases lay outside the gene matches. From germline, CDR1 is SEHNR and CDR2 FQNEAQ (reference sequence). The CDR3, as DNA: TGTGCCAGCAGCTTAGGTGGGACAGGGACCTACGAGCAGTACTTC. This codes for CASSLGGTGTYEQYF.

The CDR3, as DNA: TGTGCCAGCAGCGTAGTATACCGAGATTCACCCCTCCACTTT. Residues: CASSVVYRDSPLHF. The rearrangement joins TRBV9 to TRBJ1-6, with unresolved D. V gave up 0 bases and J gave up 8 bases, with 9 bases separating them. In germline, CDR1 is SGDLS, CDR2 YYNGEE. CDR3 length: 14 amino acids.

This clone came up a few times. This chain links TRBV19 with TRBJ1-1; TRBD1 aligns across 7 bases. The CDR3 extends over 13 amino acids. Germline loops: CDR1 LNHDA, CDR2 SQIVND (reference sequence). The V segment lost 5 bases and the J segment 6 bases; nucleotides outside the gene matches: 6. DNA of the CDR3: TGTGCCAGTAGTTTGACAGGGCGAGCTGAAGCTTTCTTT. This gives the protein CASSLTGRAEAFF.

This chain uses TRBV7-6 with TRBJ2-3; possibly TRBD2 for D (5 bases). The CDR3 length is 15 residues. The germline gives CDR1 SGHVS, CDR2 FNYEAQ. Trimming pared 5 bases from V and 0 bases from J, leaving 12 bases between. CDR3 region: CASSVSGSSTDTQYF. DNA of the CDR3: TGTGCCAGCAGCGTATCGGGATCGAGCACAGATACGCAGTATTTT.

The chain uses TRBV9 and TRBJ2-1; D remains unclear. Germline CDR1 is SGDLS and CDR2 is YYNGEE. The CDR3 is 16 amino acids. V was trimmed by 0 bases and J by 0 bases, leaving 10 bases between them. In DNA form, the CDR3 reads TGTGCCAGCAGCGTAGCTGGGTGGAGCTCCTACAATGAGCAGTTCTTC. It codes for CASSVAGWSSYNEQFF.

This chain connects TRBV9 to TRBJ2-2, with 7 positions matching TRBD2. The V gene's germline CDR1 is SGDLS and CDR2 YYNGEE. Trimming removed 2 bases from V and 4 bases from J; junction bases left unmatched: 8. This CDR3 region has 16 residues. The CDR3 nucleotides are TGTGCCAGCAGCGTCGTGGGAGGGATCGGCACCGGGGAGCTGTTTTTT. It encodes CASSVVGGIGTGELFF.

The rearrangement joins TRBV3-1 (or the pseudogene TRBV3-2) to TRBJ1-2; 8 bases line up with TRBD1. Per the germline V gene, CDR1 is LGHDT and CDR2 is YNNKEL (reference sequence). The CDR3 is 14 amino acids. V lost 4 bases, J lost 2 bases, and 3 bases stayed unmatched. CDR3 DNA sequence: TGTGCCAGCAGCCCACGGACAGGGAACTATGGCTACACCTTC. Translated: CASSPRTGNYGYTF.

The V and J genes are TRBV7-9 and TRBJ2-1; a weak D match, TRBD2 (6 bases). The V end lost 2 bases, the J end lost 2 bases, and 13 bases lay between the germline ends. This CDR3 has 16 residues. The germline V gene has CDR1 SEHNR and CDR2 FQNEAQ (reference sequence). CDR3 nucleotide sequence: TGTGCCAGCAGCTTAAGGTCTAGCGTGGCCTACAATGAGCAGTTCTTC. Amino acid sequence: CASSLRSSVAYNEQFF. Full variable domain (rest looked up from reference TRBV7-9 and TRBJ2-1): DTGVSQNPRHKITKRGQNVTFRCDPISEHNRLYWYRQTLGQGPEFLTYFQNEAQLEKSRLLSDRFSAERPKGSFSTLEIQRTEQGDSAMYLCASSLRSSVAYNEQFFGPGTRLTVL.

This chain links TRBV15 with TRBJ2-3, with a weak D call TRBD1 (5 bases). The CDR3 has 19 residues. Per germline, CDR1 LNHNV and CDR2 YYDKDF (reference sequence). Between the trimmed V and J ends, which lost 0 bases and 6 bases, there was a span of 25 bases. The CDR3 protein is CATSRDKVRATGTPDTQYF. CDR3 DNA: TGTGCCACCAGCAGAGATAAGGTTCGGGCAACAGGAACACCGGATACGCAGTATTTT.

The chain carries TRBV6-5 and TRBJ1-1, with D hard to call. The V gene's germline CDR1 is MNHEY and CDR2 SVGAGI. This CDR3 contains 11 residues. V shed 2 bases and J shed 8 bases, with 6 bases lying between them. CDR3 bases: TGTGCCAGCAGTTACCGCAGGGAAGCTTTCTTT. It translates to CASSYRREAFF.

The chain carries TRBV11-2 and TRBJ2-7; 7 nucleotides line up with TRBD1. The length of the CDR3 is 15 residues. Germline V gene lookup returns CDR1 SGHAT and CDR2 FQNNGV. V shed 1 base and J 1 base; nucleotides not matched to a gene: 4. CDR3 protein: CASSLGWTGSYEQYF. CDR3 DNA sequence: TGTGCCAGCAGCTTAGGTTGGACAGGATCCTACGAGCAGTACTTC.

This sequence joins TRBV3-1 (or the pseudogene TRBV3-2) and TRBJ2-7; 10 bases are shared with TRBD1. Germline V gives CDR1 LGHDT, CDR2 YNNKEL (reference sequence). V trimming: 0 bases; J trimming: 3 bases; junction bases outside the gene matches: 2. CDR3 length: 15 amino acids. The CDR3 DNA follows: TGTGCCAGCAGCCAAGAAGGGGACAGGGGCTACGAGCAGTACTTC. Translating it yields CASSQEGDRGYEQYF.

This CDR3 reads CASSASTGPGNTIYF. CDR3 sequence (DNA): TGTGCCAGCAGCGCCTCGACAGGGCCTGGAAACACCATATATTTT. This chain connects TRBV11-3 to TRBJ1-3; 7 nucleotides agree with TRBD1. The CDR3 contains 15 residues. V was pared by 5 bases and J by 2 bases, with 6 bases of the junction left unmatched. Germline V gene data show CDR1 as SGHNT and CDR2 as YENEEA.

The J gene is TRBJ2-7, the V gene TRBV19, with D possibly being TRBD2 (6 bases). Germline V CDR1 and CDR2: LNHDA, SQIVND (reference sequence). Deletions cut 4 bases from V and 12 bases from J, with 10 bases between. The CDR3 is 10 residues long. The CDR3 here is CASSRRETYF. CDR3 DNA sequence: TGTGCCAGTAGTAGGAGGGAAACGTACTTC.

The chain has TRBV28 and TRBJ2-7; 7 bases are a match to TRBD2. Per germline, CDR1 MDHEN and CDR2 SYDVKM. The J segment lost 1 base and the V segment lost 1 base, leaving 4 bases of the junction unmatched. The CDR3 is 15 residues long. DNA for the CDR3: TGTGCCAGCAGTTTATCGAGCGGGGATTCCTACGAGCAGTACTTC. It translates to CASSLSSGDSYEQYF.

The V and J genes are TRBV5-6 and TRBJ1-2; TRBD1 agrees at 8 bases. Germline lookup yields CDR1 SGHDT and CDR2 YYEEEE. The CDR3 has 14 amino acids. V was clipped by 4 bases and J by 7 bases; unmatched bases: 9. CDR3 region: CASSAVRGRGGYTF. The CDR3 DNA follows: TGTGCCAGCAGCGCAGTCAGGGGGCGCGGTGGCTACACCTTC.

The chain employs TRBV28 and TRBJ2-7; TRBD2 matches at 9 bases. Germline V gene sequence: CDR1 MDHEN, CDR2 SYDVKM. Germline trimming cut 0 bases from V and 7 bases from J; bases unmatched to any gene: 1. This CDR3 is 13 amino acids long. The CDR3 nucleotides are TGTGCCAGCAGTTTATGGACTAGCGGTGAGCAGTACTTC. Its protein is CASSLWTSGEQYF.

The chain uses TRBV27 and TRBJ2-1, with TRBD2 matching over 13 bases. The CDR3 is 18 residues long. Per germline, CDR1 MNHEY and CDR2 SMNVEV (reference sequence). The V and J ends lost 7 bases and 0 bases, in that order; junction bases with no gene match: 9. The CDR3 loop is CASIRTSGSSGSYNEQFF. The CDR3 bases are TGTGCCAGCATAAGGACTAGCGGGAGCTCGGGCTCCTACAATGAGCAGTTCTTC.

The chain combines TRBV7-2 with TRBJ2-1, with TRBD2 matching over 13 bases. V lost 5 bases, J lost 13 bases, and 5 bases stayed unmatched. The CDR3 consists of 13 residues. CDR1 SGHTA and CDR2 FQGNSA come from the germline V gene. Written as DNA, the CDR3 is TGTGCCAGCAGCCAACTAGCGGGAGGGCCTCAGTTCTTC. It is translated as CASSQLAGGPQFF.

This clone was picked up a small number of times. The gene calls are TRBV7-2 and TRBJ2-7, with 7 positions matching TRBD2. Looked up from germline, CDR1 is SGHTA and CDR2 is FQGNSA. After removal of 5 bases from V and 0 bases from J, the junction contained 7 bases not matched to a gene. The CDR3 consists of 15 residues. This CDR3 reads CASSPWGGTSYEQYF. CDR3 bases: TGTGCCAGCAGCCCCTGGGGGGGAACCTCCTACGAGCAGTACTTC.

The count of this clone is one. The chain couples TRBV29-1 to TRBJ2-7; D remains ambiguous. The germline CDR1 and CDR2 sequences are SQVTM and ANQGSEA. V lost 4 bases and J lost 1, with 8 bases in between. CDR3 length: 12 residues. CDR3 in DNA: TGCAGCGTTGTTATCGGTTCCTACGAGCAGTACTTC. The encoded protein is CSVVIGSYEQYF.

The CDR3: CASSPQGWGSYNEQFF. The CDR3 coding sequence is TGTGCCAGCAGCCCACAGGGGTGGGGATCCTACAATGAGCAGTTCTTC. The chain carries TRBV5-4 and TRBJ2-1; 7 nucleotides line up with TRBD1. CDR1 is SGHNT, CDR2 YYREEE, per germline (reference sequence). This CDR3 comprises 16 residues. J was trimmed by 1 base and V by 4 bases; bases with no gene match: 8.

The chain employs TRBV5-6 and TRBJ2-1, with TRBD2 matching 9 bases. CDR3 length: 14 residues. Germline V CDR1 and CDR2: SGHDT, YYEEEE. Trimming cost V 4 bases and J 14 bases; bases outside gene matches: 13. CDR3 nucleotides: TGTGCCAGCAGCCGGGGGCATAGCGGGAGTTGGGAGTTCTTC. Protein sequence: CASSRGHSGSWEFF. Based on the CDR3 plus reference TRBV5-6 and TRBJ2-1, the full variable domain is DAGVTQSPTHLIKTRGQQVTLRCSPKSGHDTVSWYQQALGQGPQFIFQYYEEEERQRGNFPDRFSGHQFPNYSSELNVNALLLGDSALYLCASSRGHSGSWEFFGPGTRLTVL.

The V gene is TRBV9, the J gene TRBJ1-4; TRBD1 matches at 8 bases. Losses at the gene ends were 4 bases for V and 7 bases for J; bases not matched to a gene: 9. The CDR3 is made up of 15 amino acids. CDR1 is SGDLS, CDR2 YYNGEE, per germline. The CDR3 loop reads CASSLQSGQGEKLFF. Written as DNA, the CDR3 is TGTGCCAGCAGCCTTCAATCCGGACAGGGTGAAAAACTGTTTTTT.

The chain uses TRBV19 and TRBJ1-5; TRBD1 matches at 11 bases. This CDR3 is 17 amino acids long. V trimming: 5 bases; J trimming: 7 bases; junction bases outside the gene matches: 13. Germline V gene lookup returns CDR1 LNHDA and CDR2 SQIVND (reference sequence). For the CDR3, the DNA is TGTGCCAGTAGTGCCCGAGGACAGGGGGCAAAGGGGCAGCCCCAGCATTTT. Translated, it gives CASSARGQGAKGQPQHF.

V is TRBV4-2 and J is TRBJ2-7; D uncertain. The CDR3 sequence is 11 residues long. The V end was cut by 3 bases, the J end by 5 bases, with 5 bases between. CDR1 and CDR2 (germline): LGHNA, YNFKEQ. CDR3 amino acids: CASSHRDEQYF. CDR3 DNA sequence: TGTGCCAGCAGCCACCGGGACGAGCAGTACTTC.

This chain links TRBV6-2 or TRBV6-3 with TRBJ2-7; TRBD2 aligns across 7 bases. The CDR3 extends over 15 amino acids. CDR1 is MNHEY and CDR2 is SVGEGT in the germline V gene. V was pared by 0 bases and J by 2 bases, with 4 bases of the junction left unmatched. CDR3 sequence: CASSYSGGTTYEQYF. The CDR3 bases are TGTGCCAGCAGTTACTCGGGCGGGACTACCTACGAGCAGTACTTC.

The chain carries TRBV3-1 (or the pseudogene TRBV3-2) and TRBJ2-6, with D perhaps matching TRBD2 (6 bases). The ends were cut back, 8 bases at V and 1 base at J, with 12 bases in the middle. Germline V gene lookup returns CDR1 LGHDT and CDR2 YNNKEL (reference sequence). This CDR3 has 15 amino acids. Here the CDR3 reads CASSSGSSGANVLTF. CDR3 DNA: TGTGCCAGCTCCTCCGGGAGTTCTGGGGCCAACGTCCTGACTTTC.

The V gene is TRBV30, the J gene TRBJ2-7, with a tentative D call TRBD2 (6 bases). The CDR3 covers 12 residues. Germline V gene sequence: CDR1 GTSNPN, CDR2 SVGIG (reference sequence). V was cut by 6 bases and J by 3 bases, with 12 bases left in between. CDR3 DNA: TGTGCCTGCTCCCCCGGGGGCTACGAGCAGTACTTC. Protein product: CACSPGGYEQYF.

CDR3 nucleotides: TGTGCCAGCAGTTACTCTGCCGGGACACCCGCTAGGTACTTC. Residues: CASSYSAGTPARYF. This chain links TRBV6-2 or TRBV6-3 with TRBJ2-7; D possibly corresponds to TRBD1 (6 bases). V lost 0 bases, J lost 12 bases, and 18 bases lay in between. This CDR3 is 14 amino acids long. Germline-derived CDR1 and CDR2 are MNHEY and SVGEGT.

The chain joins TRBV19 to TRBJ1-1; the D gene is possibly TRBD1 (5 bases). V lost 10 bases, J lost 0 bases, and 15 bases lay in between. The CDR3 length is 14 residues. Germline CDR1 and CDR2: LNHDA and SQIVND (reference sequence). CDR3 in amino acids: CATNSGHLNTEAFF. The CDR3 bases are TGTGCCACCAATAGCGGACACCTGAACACTGAAGCTTTCTTT.